These 8 T cell receptor beta chains were all obtained from the same sample, sequenced in a study of cytomegalovirus exposure and HLA in healthy donors. PCR employed 60 Vbeta and 13 Jbeta primers. The protocol was immunoSEQ multiplex PCR, while the TCRdb copy is restricted to in-frame clones and leaves out a portion. The sample holds about 130,000 clones, 55% to 75% seen once. Material: PBMCs. Receptor source: a human donor in good health.

DNA for the CDR3: TGTGCCAGCAGCCCCAACAGGGCCTACGAGCAGTACTTC. Protein sequence: CASSPNRAYEQYF. This rearrangement joins TRBV7-2 to TRBJ2-7, with a possible D match to TRBD1 (6 bases). With 5 bases removed from V and 2 bases from J, the gap between germline ends came to 10 bases. Germline CDR1 SGHTA, CDR2 FQGNSA. CDR3 length equals 13 residues.

This chain joins TRBV5-1 and TRBJ1-1; the D gene is possibly TRBD1 (6 bases). Deletions cut 4 bases from V and 5 bases from J, with 15 bases between. The CDR3 contains 14 residues. The germline V gene encodes CDR1 SGHRS and CDR2 YFSETQ. In DNA, the CDR3 is TGCGCCAGCAGCGGCGGGGGCGCGTGGACTGAAGCTTTCTTT. This gives the protein CASSGGGAWTEAFF.

The chain is built from TRBV7-8 and TRBJ2-7; 8 nucleotides line up with TRBD2. Germline CDR1 SGHVS, CDR2 FQNEAQ. The V gene end was trimmed by 1 base and the J gene end by 6 bases; junction bases not matched to a gene: 14. This CDR3 region has 17 residues. The DNA of the CDR3 is TGTGCCAGCAGCTTAGAAGTCCCGGGACTAGTGTACAGCGAGCAGTACTTC. Its translation is CASSLEVPGLVYSEQYF.

This clone was counted a single time. The chain is built from TRBV6-5 and TRBJ1-1; D perhaps matches TRBD1 (6 bases). The CDR3 contains 13 residues. V was clipped by 5 bases and J by 3 bases, with 10 bases between them. Germline V CDR1 and CDR2: MNHEY, SVGAGI. The CDR3 DNA follows: TGTGCCAGCAGTCCTTACAGGGACACTGAAGCTTTCTTT. Protein: CASSPYRDTEAFF.

The chain couples TRBV5-6 to TRBJ2-7, with 7 bases identical to TRBD1. The CDR3 is 16 residues long. V dropped 4 bases and J dropped 1; count of bases not matched to a gene: 11. The germline V gene has CDR1 SGHDT and CDR2 YYEEEE. The CDR3 reads CASSPRRQGRSYEQYF. The CDR3 DNA reads TGTGCCAGCAGCCCAAGACGACAGGGTAGGTCCTACGAGCAGTACTTC.

This chain joins TRBV4-2 and TRBJ2-7; TRBD2 aligns across 10 bases. The CDR3 has 16 residues. V lost 1 base to trimming and J lost 3 bases; unmatched junction nucleotides: 6. In germline, CDR1 is LGHNA, CDR2 YNFKEQ. The CDR3 DNA follows: TGTGCCAGCAGCCAAGGGGCGGCTAGCGGGGGCTACGAGCAGTACTTC. This sequence encodes CASSQGAASGGYEQYF.

The CDR3: CASRPRVGELFF. CDR3 DNA: TGTGCCAGCAGGCCCAGGGTCGGGGAGCTGTTTTTT. This chain joins TRBV7-6 and TRBJ2-2, with D possibly matching TRBD1 (5 bases). Germline-derived CDR1 and CDR2 are SGHVS and FNYEAQ. Trimming removed 6 bases from V and 7 bases from J, with 9 bases in between. This CDR3 is built from 12 residues.

The rearrangement uses TRBV6-6 and TRBJ2-7, with D possibly matching TRBD1 (5 bases). The CDR3 spans 15 residues. The V and J ends lost 2 bases and 1 base respectively, with 12 bases between them. Per the germline V gene, CDR1 is MNHNY and CDR2 is SVGAGI (reference sequence). This CDR3 reads CASSYTPGPSYEQYF. The CDR3 nucleotides are TGTGCCAGCAGTTACACGCCAGGGCCTTCCTACGAGCAGTACTTC.